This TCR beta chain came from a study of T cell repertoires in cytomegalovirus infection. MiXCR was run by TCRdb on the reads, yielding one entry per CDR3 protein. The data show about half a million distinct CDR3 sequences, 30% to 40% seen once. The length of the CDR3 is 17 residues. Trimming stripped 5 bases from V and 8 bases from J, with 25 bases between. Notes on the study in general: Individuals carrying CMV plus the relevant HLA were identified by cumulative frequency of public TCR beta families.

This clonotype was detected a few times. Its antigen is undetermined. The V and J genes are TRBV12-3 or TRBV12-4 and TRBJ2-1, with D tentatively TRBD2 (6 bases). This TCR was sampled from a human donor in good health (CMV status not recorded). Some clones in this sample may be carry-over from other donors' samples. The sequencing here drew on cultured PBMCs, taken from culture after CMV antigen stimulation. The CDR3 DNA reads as TGTGCCAGCAGTCCTGGGTCACTACCGACCGGAGGGGATGAGCAGTTCTTC. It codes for CASSPGSLPTGGDEQFF.